This is a list of T cell receptor beta chains from one sample in a study of CD8 T cells in Susac syndrome. From the immunoSEQ multiplex PCR reads, TCRdb called clonotypes with MiXCR, one entry per CDR3 protein. The sample records about 280,000 distinct CDR3 sequences, roughly 84% being singletons. The material sequenced was CD8+ T cells from PBMCs. These receptors came from a human donor with multiple sclerosis. CDR3s include the opening cysteine and the closing phenylalanine or tryptophan. The order of the fields is D gene, J gene, V gene, clone size, CDR3 DNA, CDR3 protein. The D gene is left open where the match is weak. Size is omitted from some rows. Given values are once, few, many or a class for expanded clones.

>-|TRBJ2-7|TRBV5-1|-
TGCGCCAGCAGCTTGGGGCCCCCGGGGGTAAATGAGGACTTC
CASSLGPPGVNEDF
>-|TRBJ2-1|TRBV7-9|once
TGTGCCAGCACCCCTGGGGGCAGCGGGACCTACAATGAGCAGTTCTTC
CASTPGGSGTYNEQFF
>-|TRBJ1-4|TRBV25-1|-
TGTGCCAGCAGTGAATGGGGCGAAAAACTGTTTTTT
CASSEWGEKLFF
>TRBD1|TRBJ1-5|TRBV2|-
TGTGCCAGCAATGCTGGCAGGGGGCGTCAGCCCCAGCATTTT
CASNAGRGRQPQHF
>-|TRBJ1-5|TRBV28|-
TGTGCCAGCAGTTTATTGGGGGATAGCAATCAGCCCCAGCATTTT
CASSLLGDSNQPQHF
>-|TRBJ1-1|TRBV25-1|-
TGTGCCAGCAGTGAACCCTTCCGGGACGGCAACACTGAAGCTTTCTTT
CASSEPFRDGNTEAFF
>-|TRBJ1-1|TRBV27|-
TGTGCCAGCAGTTTAAAGGACAGTATAGTCGCTGAAGCTTTCTTT
CASSLKDSIVAEAFF
>TRBD1|TRBJ2-4|TRBV4-1|-
TGCGCCAGCAGCCTAGACATCCGGGACAGGGGTGGGGACATTCAGTACTTC
CASSLDIRDRGGDIQYF
>TRBD1|TRBJ1-2|TRBV29-1|-
TGCAGCGCCAGGGGGGATGGCTACACCTTC
CSARGDGYTF
>-|TRBJ2-6|TRBV30|-
TGTGCCTGGAGTGTGGTCAGATCGGGGTCTGGGGCCAACGTCCTGACTTTC
CAWSVVRSGSGANVLTF
>TRBD2|TRBJ2-2|TRBV14|-
TGCGCCAGCAGCCAAGACGAGGCGGGAGTGAACACCAGGGAGCTGTTTTTT
CASSQDEAGVNTRELFF
>-|TRBJ1-3|TRBV10-3|once
TGTGCCATCAGTGAAATGAAGGGTAGCAGTCGAAACACCATATATTTT
CAISEMKGSSRNTIYF
>-|TRBJ2-3|TRBV30|-
TGTGCCTGGAGTGTCCTCTCCACAGATACGCAGTATTTT
CAWSVLSTDTQYF
>-|TRBJ1-3|TRBV11-1|-
TGTGCCAGCAGCTGGGACCGTGTTTCTGGAAACACCATATATTTT
CASSWDRVSGNTIYF
>-|TRBJ2-7|TRBV5-1|-
TGCGCCAGCAGCTCCACCCTGACGGACCGCGTCGAGCAGTACTTC
CASSSTLTDRVEQYF
>TRBD2|TRBJ2-1|TRBV7-6|-
TGTGCCAGCAGCTTAGGAGGACTAGCGGACTCCTACAATGAGCAGTTCTTC
CASSLGGLADSYNEQFF
>TRBD1|TRBJ2-7|TRBV5-6|-
TGTGCCAGCTCCACAGGGGCGTCCTCCTACGAGCAGTACTTC
CASSTGASSYEQYF
>-|TRBJ2-1|TRBV27|few
TGTGCCAGCAGTAGCCGGGGCTACAATGAGCAGTTCTTC
CASSSRGYNEQFF
>-|TRBJ2-7|TRBV28|-
TGTGCCACCACAGGGGGGGCCTACGAGCAGTACTTC
CATTGGAYEQYF
>TRBD1|TRBJ2-5|TRBV6-1|-
TGTGCCAGCAGCCTCCACCCCGGGACAGGGTATCAAGAGACCCAGTACTTC
CASSLHPGTGYQETQYF
>-|TRBJ2-7|TRBV11-2|-
TGTGCCAGCAGCTTTTTTTCGGTATCCTACGAGCAGTACTTC
CASSFFSVSYEQYF
>-|TRBJ2-1|TRBV18|-
TGTGCCAGCTCACCTACTACTGGCGGGCCCTACAATGAGCAGTTCTTC
CASSPTTGGPYNEQFF
>-|TRBJ1-1|TRBV4-3|few
TGCGCCAGCAGCCAAGATAGTTTTAGTGAAGCTTTCTTT
CASSQDSFSEAFF
>-|TRBJ2-5|TRBV6-2/TRBV6-3|few
TGTGCCAGCAGTTACTTCTCAGGGGACCAGGAGACCCAGTACTTC
CASSYFSGDQETQYF
>-|TRBJ2-1|TRBV7-3|-
TGTGGGGCAGCCCACTGGGGTGAGCAGTTCTTC
CGAAHWGEQFF
>-|TRBJ1-5|TRBV5-5|-
TGTGCCAGCAGCGGGGAGGGGAGTAGCAATCAGCCCCAGCATTTT
CASSGEGSSNQPQHF
>TRBD2|TRBJ2-7|TRBV6-5|-
TGTGCCAGCAATTCCCGCGGGAGACCCTACGAGCAGTACTTC
CASNSRGRPYEQYF
>-|TRBJ1-2|TRBV6-6|-
TGTGCCAGCAGTTACTCCAGGGGTCCCCCTAACTATGGCTACACCTTC
CASSYSRGPPNYGYTF
>-|TRBJ2-1|TRBV7-6|-
TGTGCCAGCAGCTTAGGGGTAGAATTTAATGAGCAGTTCTTC
CASSLGVEFNEQFF
>TRBD2|TRBJ2-2|TRBV7-9|once
TGTGCCAGCAGCGGAGCGGGAGCGGTTACCGGGGAGCTGTTTTTT
CASSGAGAVTGELFF
>-|TRBJ2-1|TRBV7-9|-
TGTGCCAGCAGCTTAGAGGGCCAGTTCAATGAGCAGTTCTTC
CASSLEGQFNEQFF
>-|TRBJ2-1|TRBV13|-
TGTGCCAGCAGCCCGGGTCTCCTCAATGAGCAGTTCTTC
CASSPGLLNEQFF
>-|TRBJ2-7|TRBV28|-
TGTGCCAGCAGACCTAACGAATCCTACGAGCAGTACTTC
CASRPNESYEQYF
>-|TRBJ2-5|TRBV3-1|-
TGTGCCAGCAGCCAAGATCGGCCCCGACAAGAGACCCAGTACTTC
CASSQDRPRQETQYF
>-|TRBJ2-7|TRBV7-9|once
TGTGCCAGCAGCCAGGGAGTCTCCGAGCAGTACTTC
CASSQGVSEQYF
>-|TRBJ1-2|TRBV27|once
TGTGCCACCGGACAGCCCGCGGGGACCGGGCGGGATGGCTACACCTTC
CATGQPAGTGRDGYTF
>-|TRBJ1-1|TRBV12-3/TRBV12-4|-
TGTGCCAGCAGCCCCAGGGTGGTTGAAGCTTTCTTT
CASSPRVVEAFF
>TRBD1|TRBJ2-1|TRBV6-5|-
TGTGCCACCAGACAGGGGACCTCCTACAATGAGCAGTTCTTC
CATRQGTSYNEQFF
>TRBD1|TRBJ2-2|TRBV7-3|-
TGTGCCAGCAGCTTAAAAGGGACAGGGTACACCGGGGAGCTGTTTTTT
CASSLKGTGYTGELFF
>-|TRBJ2-4|TRBV28|-
TGTGCCAGCAGTGGGCTTACGGGCATTCAGTACTTC
CASSGLTGIQYF
>TRBD1|TRBJ2-5|TRBV28|-
TGTGCCAGCAGTACCAACTCGGGACAGGGATCACTGGTCCAGTACTTC
CASSTNSGQGSLVQYF
>-|TRBJ2-7|TRBV7-9|-
TGTGCCCCCAGGACGGGGGGCGCAGGTTACGAGCAGTACTTC
CAPRTGGAGYEQYF
>TRBD2|TRBJ2-1|TRBV19|-
TGTGCCAGTAGCTCTATCAAGCGGGAGCGAGAATACAATGAGCAGTTCTTC
CASSSIKREREYNEQFF
>-|TRBJ2-7|TRBV4-1|-
TGCGCCAGCAGCCAAGGTGATTTCTACGAGCAGTACTTC
CASSQGDFYEQYF
>-|TRBJ1-1|TRBV9|-
TGTGCCAGTTCTAGGGGAGGTATCACTGAAGCTTTCTTT
CASSRGGITEAFF
>-|TRBJ1-2|TRBV7-9|-
TGTGCCAGCAGCTTAGGCCAGAGGACAGAGGGTAACTATGGCTACACCTTC
CASSLGQRTEGNYGYTF